The 29 T cell receptor beta chains below were found in one sample sequenced in a study of blood T cell repertoires in COVID-19. This table comes from immunoSEQ multiplex PCR, and its TCRdb copy is limited to in-frame clones, with some not included. This table has about 270,000 clones, roughly nine tenths appearing once. The specimen sequenced was peripheral blood. These receptors came from a woman in her 30s with COVID-19, enrolled during active disease.

With respect to this clone: An end of the junction does not agree with germline; a read error may underlie this. This chain uses TRBV18 with TRBJ2-7, with D perhaps matching TRBD1 (5 bases). Germline-derived CDR1 and CDR2 are KGHSH and LQKENI. This CDR3 contains 17 residues. CDR3 nucleotide sequence: TGCGCCAGCTCTCCGGAAAGGGGCATGGGGCGCTCCTACGAGCAGTACTTC. Amino acids: CASSPERGMGRSYEQYF.

The chain uses TRBV6-5 and TRBJ2-2; D unresolved. V was clipped by 10 bases and J by 1 base, with 10 bases between them. CDR1 and CDR2 from the germline V gene are MNHEY and SVGAGI. The CDR3 is 13 amino acids. As DNA, the CDR3 is TGTGCCAATCGGTCCGTGAACACCGGGGAGCTGTTTTTT. Protein product: CANRSVNTGELFF.

This chain uses TRBV4-1 with TRBJ2-2, with 12 bases fitting TRBD2. The CDR3 totals 17 residues. With 4 bases clipped from V and 7 bases from J, the junction kept 10 bases outside the gene matches. The V gene's germline CDR1 is MGHRA and CDR2 YSYEKL. CDR3 protein: CASSRKLAGGSHGELFF. In nucleotides, the CDR3 is TGCGCCAGCAGCCGGAAACTAGCGGGGGGTTCTCACGGGGAGCTGTTTTTT.

The V gene is TRBV9, the J gene TRBJ1-3; D call uncertain. This CDR3 comprises 15 residues. Trimming stripped 3 bases from V and 0 bases from J, with 10 bases between. Looked up from germline, CDR1 is SGDLS and CDR2 is YYNGEE. The CDR3 bases are TGTGCCAGCAGCGGGAGGGCTGCCTCTGGAAACACCATATATTTT. Encoded protein: CASSGRAASGNTIYF.

The chain employs TRBV14 and TRBJ1-1; maybe TRBD1 (6 bases). Trimming took off 4 bases at V and 6 bases at J, with 15 bases between the two ends. The CDR3 is 14 residues long. From germline, CDR1 is SGHDN and CDR2 FVKESK. Here the CDR3 reads CASSRTRGIAEAFF. In nucleotides, the CDR3 is TGTGCCAGCAGCCGGACCAGGGGAATCGCTGAAGCTTTCTTT.

The chain has TRBV5-1 and TRBJ2-1; 8 nucleotides agree with TRBD2. V shed 1 base, J shed 7 bases, and the junction held 4 bases outside the gene matches. The CDR3 contains 14 residues. Germline lookup yields CDR1 SGHRS and CDR2 YFSETQ. CDR3 nucleotide sequence: TGCGCCAGCAGCTTGATAGCGGGGTCAAATGAGCAGTTCTTC. Translation gives CASSLIAGSNEQFF.

This chain uses TRBV12-3 or TRBV12-4 with TRBJ1-1, with D possibly matching TRBD1 (5 bases). V shed 6 bases and J shed 5 bases, with 10 bases lying between them. This CDR3 has 12 residues. The CDR3 reads CASSLRGTEAFF. As DNA, the CDR3 is TGTGCCAGCAGCCTGCGGGGGACTGAAGCTTTCTTT.

The V and J genes are TRBV4-1 and TRBJ2-5; tentatively, D is TRBD2 (7 bases). Trimming shortened V by 1 base and J by 4 bases, and 16 bases separated the two germline ends. The CDR3 runs to 16 residues. CDR1 and CDR2 (germline): MGHRA, YSYEKL. The CDR3 DNA reads as TGCGCCAGCAGCCAAGGTATTGCGGGGGCCGGAGAGACCCAGTACTTC. Translating gives CASSQGIAGAGETQYF.

This chain connects TRBV25-1 to TRBJ2-5; 8 bases agree with TRBD2. The ends lost 7 bases at V and 2 bases at J; junction bases unmatched: 12. Germline V gene data show CDR1 as MGHDK and CDR2 as SYGVNS. This CDR3 is built from 16 residues. CDR3 DNA sequence: TGTGCCAGCACGACTGGGGCGGGGGGATCTCAAGAGACCCAGTACTTC. Translation: CASTTGAGGSQETQYF.

The chain recombines TRBV18 with TRBJ2-3; 11 nucleotides match TRBD2. This CDR3 is 18 amino acids long. Germline-derived CDR1 and CDR2 are KGHSH and LQKENI. V lost 1 base, J lost 3 bases, and 9 bases stayed unmatched. CDR3 coding DNA: TGTGCCAGCTCACCACAACTAGCGGGGGCTGGGGGGACAGATACGCAGTATTTT. It yields the protein CASSPQLAGAGGTDTQYF.

This clone was detected ten times or more. The chain carries TRBV3-1 (or the pseudogene TRBV3-2) and TRBJ2-1; D is ambiguous. Trimming cost V 0 bases and J 5 bases, with 5 bases left between them. Germline CDR1 is LGHDT and CDR2 is YNNKEL (reference sequence). The CDR3 totals 13 residues. This chain's CDR3 is CASSQDNNNEQFF. CDR3 in DNA: TGTGCCAGCAGCCAAGATAACAACAATGAGCAGTTCTTC.

This clone was recorded only once. The gene calls are TRBV6-1 and TRBJ2-3; D is possibly TRBD1 (6 bases). V lost 2 bases, J lost 5 bases, and 11 bases lay in between. Germline CDR1 and CDR2: MNHNS and SASEGT. This CDR3 has 14 residues. CDR3 sequence: CASSELRGGDTQYF. CDR3 DNA sequence: TGTGCCAGCAGTGAACTCAGGGGCGGAGATACGCAGTATTTT.

This clone turned up a few times. The J gene is TRBJ2-5, the V gene TRBV4-1; D gene uncertain. Trimming took off 8 bases at V and 3 bases at J, with 16 bases between the two ends. Germline loops: CDR1 MGHRA, CDR2 YSYEKL. CDR3 length: 14 amino acids. The CDR3 reads CASSRQETEETQYF. CDR3 coding DNA: TGCGCCAGCTCCCGTCAGGAAACCGAAGAGACCCAGTACTTC.

This chain uses TRBV15 with TRBJ1-5, with 8 bases that match TRBD1. This CDR3 contains 16 residues. V was pared by 0 bases and J by 4 bases, with 5 bases of the junction left unmatched. Germline V gene sequence: CDR1 LNHNV, CDR2 YYDKDF (reference sequence). CDR3 residues: CATSRDTTGENQPQHF. The CDR3 bases are TGTGCCACCAGCAGAGACACGACAGGGGAGAATCAGCCCCAGCATTTT.

The chain uses TRBV4-1 and TRBJ2-7; TRBD1 agrees at 9 bases. Germline V gene data show CDR1 as MGHRA and CDR2 as YSYEKL. The CDR3 has 15 amino acids. J gave up 6 bases and V 4 bases, and 10 bases lay outside the gene matches. CDR3: CASSPDRGRLAEQYF. Written as DNA, the CDR3 is TGCGCCAGCAGCCCGGACAGGGGCCGACTAGCCGAGCAGTACTTC.

The chain carries TRBV2 and TRBJ1-6, with 9 positions matching TRBD1. CDR3 length equals 16 residues. V gave up 9 bases and J gave up 13 bases; unmatched junction bases: 19. Germline lookup yields CDR1 SNHLY and CDR2 FYNNEI. In DNA form, the CDR3 reads TGTGCCAGTTATTCGGGACAGGGTGAATCAGTGTGGCCCCTCCACTTT. This gives the protein CASYSGQGESVWPLHF.

The chain couples TRBV7-8 to TRBJ2-3; 7 positions agree with TRBD2. The germline V gene encodes CDR1 SGHVS and CDR2 FQNEAQ. The CDR3 extends over 16 amino acids. Trimming cost V 4 bases and J 7 bases; bases outside gene matches: 14. CDR3 nucleotides: TGTGCCAGCAGCTGGGAGGCGGGGGAAGGGTTTAATACGCAGTATTTT. Translation: CASSWEAGEGFNTQYF. The full variable domain, rest sourced from reference TRBV7-8 and TRBJ2-3, is GAGVSQSPRYKVAKRGQDVALRCDPISGHVSLFWYQQALGQGPEFLTYFQNEAQLDKSGLPSDRFFAERPEGSVSTLKIQRTQQEDSAVYLCASSWEAGEGFNTQYFGPGTRLTVL.

This clone was detected only once. The J gene is TRBJ2-7, the V gene TRBV11-2; D not certain. This CDR3 is built from 11 residues. V was trimmed by 3 bases and J by 4 bases, leaving 4 bases between them. From germline, CDR1 is SGHAT and CDR2 FQNNGV. The CDR3 region is CASSFKYEQYF. In DNA, the CDR3 is TGTGCCAGCAGCTTCAAATACGAGCAGTACTTC.

J is TRBJ1-2 and V is TRBV19; no firm D call. Germline V lookup: CDR1 LNHDA, CDR2 SQIVND (reference sequence). V lost 3 bases and J 0 bases, leaving 14 bases between the germline ends. CDR3 length equals 16 residues. This CDR3 reads CASSIWSGASNYGYTF. CDR3 bases: TGTGCCAGTAGTATTTGGAGCGGAGCATCTAACTATGGCTACACCTTC.

The chain employs TRBV5-1 and TRBJ2-7; 9 nucleotides match TRBD1. Germline V gene sequence: CDR1 SGHRS, CDR2 YFSETQ. This CDR3 comprises 15 residues. Trimming cost V 2 bases and J 2 bases; bases outside gene matches: 5. In nucleotides, the CDR3 is TGCGCCAGCAGCTTAACAGGGGGCATTCCCTACGAGCAGTACTTC. It encodes CASSLTGGIPYEQYF.

The chain has TRBV13 and TRBJ2-3; 10 bases match TRBD2. The CDR3 has 16 residues. V was pared by 0 bases and J by 0 bases, with 0 bases of the junction left unmatched. CDR1 and CDR2 (germline): PRHDT, FYEKMQ (reference sequence). The CDR3 DNA is TGTGCCAGCAGCTTAGGGACTAGCGGGAGCACAGATACGCAGTATTTT. Encoded protein: CASSLGTSGSTDTQYF.

This clone was counted only a few times. The chain combines TRBV6-6 with TRBJ1-1, with a possible D match to TRBD1 (5 bases). The CDR3 contains 15 residues. Germline values: CDR1 MNHNY, CDR2 SVGAGI (reference sequence). V lost 3 bases and J 1 base, leaving 12 bases between the germline ends. Written as DNA, the CDR3 is TGTGCCAGCAGTTATTCCAGGGCAACGAACACTGAAGCTTTCTTT. It codes for CASSYSRATNTEAFF.

This chain uses TRBV7-8 with TRBJ1-6; 7 nucleotides align to TRBD1. The J segment lost 7 bases and the V segment lost 1 base, leaving 4 bases of the junction unmatched. The CDR3 spans 15 residues. Germline CDR1 is SGHVS and CDR2 is FQNEAQ. Written as DNA, the CDR3 is TGTGCCAGCAGCTTAGTTGAGGGGGCCAATTCACCCCTCCACTTT. Its translation is CASSLVEGANSPLHF.

The V call is TRBV2, the J call TRBJ2-3, with 14 bases identical to TRBD2. This CDR3 is 15 amino acids long. Trimming cost V 6 bases and J 6 bases; bases outside gene matches: 5. Germline V gene data show CDR1 as SNHLY and CDR2 as FYNNEI. This CDR3 reads CASRRLAGGMDTQYF. The CDR3 coding sequence is TGTGCCAGCAGGCGACTAGCGGGGGGGATGGATACGCAGTATTTT.

The chain is built from TRBV18 and TRBJ1-4; TRBD1 is a possible D gene (6 bases). CDR1 is KGHSH and CDR2 is LQKENI in the germline V gene. CDR3 size: 14 residues. Trimming took 3 bases from V and 7 from J, leaving 12 bases between them. CDR3 loop: CASSPQGFGEKLFF. In DNA, the CDR3 is TGTGCCAGCTCACCTCAGGGGTTCGGTGAAAAACTGTTTTTT. Complete variable domain (other parts from reference TRBV18 and TRBJ1-4): NAGVMQNPRHLVRRRGQEARLRCSPMKGHSHVYWYRQLPEEGLKFMVYLQKENIIDESGMPKERFSAEFPKEGPSILRIQQVVRGDSAAYFCASSPQGFGEKLFFGSGTQLSVL.

This rearrangement joins TRBV7-9 to TRBJ2-1, with TRBD2 matching over 8 bases. Per the germline V gene, CDR1 is SEHNR and CDR2 is FQNEAQ (reference sequence). CDR3 length equals 14 residues. Trimming at V came to 4 bases and at J to 8 bases, leaving 7 bases not matched to a gene. CDR3 residues: CASSSRDSGDEQFF. CDR3 sequence (DNA): TGTGCCAGCAGCTCCCGAGATAGCGGGGATGAGCAGTTCTTC.

This rearrangement joins TRBV7-8 to TRBJ2-5; 11 bases match TRBD2. Germline loops: CDR1 SGHVS, CDR2 FQNEAQ. The CDR3 is 15 amino acids. Trimming at V came to 1 base and at J to 4 bases, leaving 2 bases not matched to a gene. CDR3: CASSLVLAGGETQYF. DNA for the CDR3: TGTGCCAGCAGCTTAGTTCTAGCGGGGGGAGAGACCCAGTACTTC.

The chain has TRBV2 and TRBJ2-1, with 10 bases aligning to TRBD2. Germline CDR1 is SNHLY and CDR2 is FYNNEI. The CDR3 is 16 amino acids. Trimming took 5 bases from V and 2 from J; bases not matched to a gene: 6. The CDR3: CASSRSTSGTYNEQFF. The CDR3 DNA reads TGTGCCAGCAGTCGCTCTACTAGCGGGACCTACAATGAGCAGTTCTTC.

The chain combines TRBV12-3 or TRBV12-4 with TRBJ2-2; D is perhaps TRBD2 (6 bases). The V end was cut by 7 bases, the J end by 7 bases, with 13 bases between. The length of the CDR3 is 13 residues. The CDR3 coding sequence is TGTGCCAGCAAACTGGGGGGAAGCGGGGAGCTGTTTTTT. This gives the protein CASKLGGSGELFF.